This TCR beta chain was recovered during a study of blood T cell repertoires in COVID-19. The protocol was immunoSEQ multiplex PCR, while the TCRdb copy is restricted to in-frame clones and leaves out a portion. The sample records some 96,000 clones, roughly 90% being singletons. This clone was seen a handful of times. Germline V CDR1 and CDR2: SGHDT, YYEEEE. This CDR3 has 19 residues. Trimming took 3 bases from V and 0 from J; bases not matched to a gene: 11. The chain couples TRBV5-6 to TRBJ2-6; 8 positions match TRBD2. The receptor's source is a man younger than 45 in a cohort sampled during active COVID-19. Sequencing was carried out using peripheral blood. CDR3 sequence: CASSSGGPRAYSGANVLTF. CDR3 in DNA: TGTGCCAGCAGCTCGGGGGGGCCTAGAGCCTACTCTGGGGCCAACGTCCTGACTTTC.